Below are 25 T cell receptor beta chains sequenced from a single sample in a study of blood T cells in healthy people across ages. Sample-barcoded 5' priming and a J-beta primer mix drove a second PCR of roughly 6 to 12 cycles. TCRdb re-derived calls from the 5' RACE reads in MiXCR, one entry per CDR3 protein. The sample consists of 1.5 million to 2 million distinct CDR3 sequences, around 42% of them appearing once. The sample consisted of blood. Receptors were obtained from a human donor in good health.

The gene calls are TRBV4-3 and TRBJ2-3; 15 nucleotides agree with TRBD2. The CDR3 spans 17 residues. The junction had 3 bases not matched to a gene; V was cut back by 0 bases and J by 5 bases. In germline, CDR1 is LGHNA, CDR2 YSLEER. The CDR3 nucleotides are TGCGCCAGCAGCCAAGAGTTGGGACTAGCGGGGGGAGATACGCAGTATTTT. This sequence encodes CASSQELGLAGGDTQYF.

The chain is built from TRBV28 and TRBJ2-3; D call uncertain. The CDR3 loop spans 14 amino acids. CDR1 is MDHEN, CDR2 SYDVKM, per germline. V was trimmed by 9 bases and J by 0 bases, leaving 13 bases between them. The CDR3 is CASNPAFSTDTQYF. The CDR3 DNA sequence: TGTGCCAGTAATCCTGCATTTAGCACAGATACGCAGTATTTT.

This chain connects TRBV29-1 to TRBJ1-2; 8 bases agree with TRBD1. CDR1 is SQVTM, CDR2 ANQGSEA, per germline. CDR3 length: 15 amino acids. V lost 6 bases, J lost 4 bases, and 13 bases stayed unmatched. The CDR3 is CSVATGAVTLYGYTF. As DNA, the CDR3 is TGCAGCGTGGCGACAGGGGCCGTAACCCTCTATGGCTACACCTTC.

This chain uses TRBV6-2 or TRBV6-3 with TRBJ1-5; D perhaps matches TRBD1 (5 bases). The germline V gene encodes CDR1 MNHEY and CDR2 SVGEGT. V was shortened by 6 bases and J by 0 bases, with 15 bases between the two germline ends. The CDR3 covers 16 residues. The CDR3: CASRTQDIHSNQPQHF. The CDR3 DNA reads as TGTGCCAGCAGAACCCAGGACATCCATAGCAATCAGCCCCAGCATTTT.

This clonotype occurred a few times. The chain links TRBV7-2 to TRBJ2-1; D may be TRBD2 (6 bases). The V and J ends lost 0 bases and 9 bases respectively, with 12 bases between them. There are 14 residues in the CDR3. Looked up from germline, CDR1 is SGHTA and CDR2 is FQGNSA. CDR3 sequence: CASSLAVGEAEQFF. CDR3 bases: TGTGCCAGCAGCTTAGCGGTCGGGGAGGCTGAGCAGTTCTTC.

The V gene is TRBV7-9, the J gene TRBJ1-6; D remains ambiguous. V lost 1 base to trimming and J lost 4 bases, with 5 bases between them. The CDR3 length is 14 residues. In germline, CDR1 is SEHNR, CDR2 FQNEAQ (reference sequence). The DNA of the CDR3 is TGTGCCAGCAGCTTAGACCTATATAATTCACCCCTCCACTTT. As protein: CASSLDLYNSPLHF.

This clonotype was seen more than once but under ten times. The chain combines TRBV7-3 with TRBJ1-1; no clear D gene. Germline CDR1 is SGHTA and CDR2 is FQGTGA. The CDR3 extends over 13 amino acids. Trimming removed 5 bases at V and 5 bases at J, with 12 bases between. CDR3 coding DNA: TGTGCCAGCAGCGTAAGGATGGAGACTGAAGCTTTCTTT. Protein: CASSVRMETEAFF.

As DNA, the CDR3 is TGCAGCGTTATCAGCGCTGATAACACTGAAGCTTTCTTT. Translating it yields CSVISADNTEAFF. V is TRBV29-1 and J is TRBJ1-1; D call uncertain. The V gene lost 5 bases and the J gene lost 2 bases, with 12 bases spanning the gap. This CDR3 is 13 amino acids long. CDR1 SQVTM and CDR2 ANQGSEA come from the germline V gene.

The chain combines TRBV5-1 with TRBJ2-1; 8 nucleotides line up with TRBD1. V was clipped by 4 bases and J by 2 bases; unmatched bases: 5. This CDR3 is built from 15 residues. CDR1 is SGHRS and CDR2 is YFSETQ in the germline V gene. The CDR3 is CASSQGQEAYNEQFF. The CDR3 DNA sequence: TGCGCCAGCAGCCAGGGACAGGAGGCCTACAATGAGCAGTTCTTC.

The sample holds many counts of this clonotype. V and J are TRBV15 and TRBJ2-6; 7 bases are shared with TRBD1. J was trimmed by 4 bases and V by 4 bases; bases with no gene match: 7. CDR3 length: 16 amino acids. The germline gives CDR1 LNHNV, CDR2 YYDKDF (reference sequence). The chain's CDR3 is CATSKEQGSGANVLTF. The DNA of the CDR3 is TGTGCCACCAGCAAAGAACAGGGGTCCGGGGCCAACGTCCTGACTTTC.

Only a few counts were recorded for this clonotype. The rearrangement uses TRBV12-3 or TRBV12-4 and TRBJ2-1; D is unclear. V was shortened by 7 bases and J by 0 bases, with 13 bases between the two germline ends. The CDR3 consists of 15 residues. The CDR3 sequence: CASTEVSSSYNEQFF. The CDR3, as DNA: TGTGCCAGCACCGAGGTATCTAGCTCCTACAATGAGCAGTTCTTC.

This clonotype was seen more than once but under ten times. V usage is TRBV27 and J usage is TRBJ2-5; 9 bases are a match to TRBD2. The germline V gene encodes CDR1 MNHEY and CDR2 SMNVEV (reference sequence). The CDR3 is 16 residues long. Unmatched junction bases numbered 9, after V lost 5 bases and J lost 2 bases. CDR3 nucleotide sequence: TGTGCCAGCAGTCCGTCTAGCGGGGACAGTCAAGAGACCCAGTACTTC. Residues: CASSPSSGDSQETQYF.

The rearrangement links TRBV4-3 to TRBJ2-5; 8 bases line up with TRBD2. This CDR3 has 19 amino acids. Germline values: CDR1 LGHNA, CDR2 YSLEER. J lost 3 bases, V lost 0 bases, and 15 bases had no gene match. The chain's CDR3 is CASSQDLWTGGTLEETQYF. Written as DNA, the CDR3 is TGCGCCAGCAGCCAAGATTTGTGGACGGGGGGGACTCTCGAAGAGACCCAGTACTTC.

This clonotype was observed a few times. This rearrangement joins TRBV4-1 to TRBJ2-7; 7 nucleotides agree with TRBD1. The CDR3 is 15 residues long. The V and J ends lost 3 bases and 3 bases, in that order; junction bases with no gene match: 8. Germline CDR1 MGHRA, CDR2 YSYEKL. CDR3 in DNA: TGCGCCAGCAGCCACCACACGACAGGGATCTACGAGCAGTACTTC. Its protein is CASSHHTTGIYEQYF.

This clonotype was observed many times. The CDR3: CSAPRQGWNEQYF. The CDR3 DNA reads TGCAGTGCTCCCCGGCAGGGGTGGAACGAGCAGTACTTC. The chain joins TRBV20-1 to TRBJ2-7; a weak D match, TRBD1 (6 bases). The germline V gene has CDR1 DFQATT and CDR2 SNEGSKA (reference sequence). There are 13 residues in the CDR3. V lost 5 bases and J 5 bases, leaving 16 bases between the germline ends.

V and J are TRBV12-3 or TRBV12-4 and TRBJ1-5; TRBD1 matches 7 bases. Trimming cost V 5 bases and J 11 bases; bases outside gene matches: 6. The CDR3 is made up of 12 amino acids. The CDR3 sequence: CASSKTDRTQHF. The DNA of the CDR3 is TGTGCCAGCAGTAAAACGGACAGGACCCAGCATTTT.

This clonotype appeared a few times. The chain uses TRBV27 and TRBJ2-4, with D unclear. V shed 7 bases and J shed 9 bases, with 13 bases lying between them. The CDR3 is 12 amino acids. Germline V gives CDR1 MNHEY, CDR2 SMNVEV (reference sequence). The CDR3 bases are TGTGCCAGCATTGCCCCGGTCGGCATTCAGTACTTC. It yields the protein CASIAPVGIQYF.

CDR3 amino acids: CASSLIPQGLGSPLHF. The CDR3 DNA reads TGCGCCAGCAGCCTAATACCACAGGGGTTAGGGTCACCCCTCCACTTT. V usage is TRBV4-3 and J usage is TRBJ1-6, with TRBD1 identical over 7 bases. This CDR3 has 16 amino acids. The germline V gene has CDR1 LGHNA and CDR2 YSLEER. The V gene end was trimmed by 4 bases and the J gene end by 10 bases; junction bases not matched to a gene: 13.

The genes are TRBV15 and TRBJ2-3; D possibly corresponds to TRBD2 (6 bases). Between the trimmed V and J ends, which lost 0 bases and 4 bases, there was a span of 17 bases. Germline CDR1 and CDR2: LNHNV and YYDKDF (reference sequence). The CDR3 is 17 residues long. The DNA for the CDR3 is TGTGCCACCAGCAGAGATGAATGGGGACTCTCCTCAGATACGCAGTATTTT. Translation gives CATSRDEWGLSSDTQYF.

This clonotype appeared a single time. V usage is TRBV10-3 and J usage is TRBJ2-4; possible D gene TRBD1, 5 bases. The J call is doubtful: the DNA matches TRBJ2-7 better. In germline, CDR1 is ENHRY, CDR2 SYGVKD. This CDR3 is built from 11 residues. The CDR3 DNA sequence: TGTGCCATCATGTTCCAGGGCGAGCAGTACTTC. It yields the protein CAIMFQGEQYF.

J is TRBJ2-7 and V is TRBV7-2; D might be TRBD1 or TRBD2, each matching 6 bases. The CDR3 loop spans 15 amino acids. Germline CDR1 reads SGHTA; CDR2 reads FQGNSA. The V gene lost 3 bases and the J gene lost 2 bases, with 14 bases spanning the gap. The CDR3 coding sequence is TGTGCCAGCAGCTTCCACGGGGGCCCGACCTACGAGCAGTACTTC. This codes for CASSFHGGPTYEQYF.

V gene TRBV6-8 combines with J gene TRBJ1-5; no firm D call. This CDR3 contains 9 residues. With 6 bases removed from V and 7 bases from J, the gap between germline ends came to 1 base. Germline lookup yields CDR1 MNHGY and CDR2 SAAAGT. As DNA, the CDR3 is TGTGCCAGCAGGCAGCCCCAGCATTTT. It is translated as CASRQPQHF.

The V and J genes are TRBV10-3 and TRBJ1-1, with TRBD1 matching 8 bases. The ends lost 4 bases at V and 3 bases at J; junction bases unmatched: 7. The germline V gene encodes CDR1 ENHRY and CDR2 SYGVKD. The CDR3 has 15 amino acids. In DNA, the CDR3 is TGTGCCATCAGTGCCGGGACAGGAGCTTACACTGAAGCTTTCTTT. Its translation: CAISAGTGAYTEAFF.

The rearrangement uses TRBV29-1 and TRBJ2-7; perhaps TRBD2 as D (5 bases). V shed 7 bases and J shed 1 base, with 14 bases lying between them. CDR1 is SQVTM, CDR2 ANQGSEA, per germline. The CDR3 loop spans 13 amino acids. The CDR3 reads CSAVTLASYEQYF. The CDR3 DNA sequence: TGCAGCGCCGTGACGCTAGCTTCCTACGAGCAGTACTTC.

The chain combines TRBV27 with TRBJ1-1; D is unresolved. The CDR3 consists of 13 residues. The V gene lost 8 bases and the J gene lost 4 bases, with 14 bases spanning the gap. The germline CDR1 and CDR2 sequences are MNHEY and SMNVEV (reference sequence). Written as DNA, the CDR3 is TGTGCCAGCTCCCACGTCAGGAGCACTGAAGCTTTCTTT. Protein sequence: CASSHVRSTEAFF.